A selection of T cell receptor beta chains follows, all from one sample in a study of blood T cell repertoires in COVID-19. Method: immunoSEQ multiplex PCR; TCRdb's copy keeps in-frame clones and lacks some. The sample shows under 150,000 clones, 88% of them seen only once. Sequenced sample: peripheral blood. The receptors derive from a human donor in a cohort sampled during active COVID-19. CDR3s include the opening cysteine and the closing phenylalanine or tryptophan. A D gene is named only where the DNA matches it firmly. Not every row has a clone size; where given, it reads once, few, many or a size class.

v_call	d_call	clone_size	cdr3_length	j_call	cdr3_nt	cdr3_aa
TRBV30	-	once	14	TRBJ2-1	TGTGCCTGTAAAGTCCTGAGCTCCTACAATGAGCAGTTCTTC	CACKVLSSYNEQFF
TRBV5-6	TRBD1	-	15	TRBJ2-7	TGTGCCAGCAGCTTTGCCGGGACAGGACCCTACGAGCAGTACTTC	CASSFAGTGPYEQYF
TRBV5-6	-	-	14	TRBJ1-4	TGTGCCAGCAGCTTCGGGGGGTTCGGTGAAAAACTGTTTTTT	CASSFGGFGEKLFF
TRBV6-5	TRBD1	-	15	TRBJ2-1	TGTGCCAGCAGTTACGACAGGGTGACTTACAATGAGCAGTTCTTC	CASSYDRVTYNEQFF
TRBV5-6	TRBD2	-	17	TRBJ2-7	TGTGCCAGCAGCGGACTAGCGGGGGGGCCGGGCTCCTACGAGCAGTACTTC	CASSGLAGGPGSYEQYF
TRBV10-3	TRBD2	-	13	TRBJ2-7	TGTGCCATCAGTGGCGGGGGAACCTACGAGCAGTACTTC	CAISGGGTYEQYF
TRBV7-2	TRBD1	-	15	TRBJ2-6	TGTGCCAGCAGCCCCCTCGGACAGGGAGGCAACGTCCTGACTTTC	CASSPLGQGGNVLTF
TRBV7-3	TRBD2	-	16	TRBJ2-3	TGTGCCAGCAGCCCGGGACTAGCGGGGGGGCTAGATACGCAGTATTTT	CASSPGLAGGLDTQYF
TRBV19	TRBD1	-	13	TRBJ2-3	TGTGCCAGCCGGGACAGGGATACAGATACGCAGTATTTT	CASRDRDTDTQYF
TRBV11-2	-	-	15	TRBJ2-3	TGTGCCAGCAGCTTAGGAGGGAGAAGCACAGATACGCAGTATTTT	CASSLGGRSTDTQYF
TRBV29-1	TRBD2	-	12	TRBJ2-7	TGCAGCGCCGCGACTAGCGGGTACGAGCAGTACTTC	CSAATSGYEQYF
TRBV6-2/TRBV6-3	TRBD1	-	16	TRBJ1-5	TGTGCCAGCAGTTACGACCGGACAGGCTTCAATCAGCCCCAGCATTTT	CASSYDRTGFNQPQHF
TRBV30	TRBD2	-	14	TRBJ2-5	TGTGCCTGGGAGACTAGCGACGAACAAGAGACCCAGTACTTC	CAWETSDEQETQYF
TRBV13	-	-	14	TRBJ2-7	TGTGCCAGCAGCTTAGTACCAGGGGATTACGAGCAGTACTTC	CASSLVPGDYEQYF
TRBV7-2	-	-	14	TRBJ2-5	TGTGCCAGCAGTCTGCAGGGGACACAAGAGACCCAGTACTTC	CASSLQGTQETQYF
TRBV7-3	-	few	14	TRBJ1-2	TGTGCCAGCAGCCCACTGGGGGGGGACTATGGCTACACCTTC	CASSPLGGDYGYTF
TRBV11-2	-	once	16	TRBJ2-1	TGTGCCAGCAGCTTAGGGGCGGGGGCCGAGTACAATGAGCAGTTCTTC	CASSLGAGAEYNEQFF
TRBV11-2	TRBD1	-	17	TRBJ1-6	TGTGCCAGCAGCTTAGTGGGCAGGGGGTCGTATAATTCACCCCTCCACTTT	CASSLVGRGSYNSPLHF
TRBV6-5	TRBD1	few	14	TRBJ1-4	TGTGCCAGCAGGTTGACAGGGGCAAATGAAAAACTGTTTTTT	CASRLTGANEKLFF
TRBV27	TRBD2	-	16	TRBJ2-3	TGTGCCAGCAGTCCGGGACTAGCGGGAGAGGGGGGGGCGCAGTATTTT	CASSPGLAGEGGAQYF
TRBV11-2	-	-	16	TRBJ2-4	TGTGCCAGCAGTAGGGCTCCCGGGAAAGCCAAAAACATTCAGTACTTC	CASSRAPGKAKNIQYF
TRBV29-1	TRBD1	once	17	TRBJ2-7	TGCAGCGTTGAAATCTCGGGGACAGGGGCGTCTGGGTACGAGCAGTACTTC	CSVEISGTGASGYEQYF
TRBV4-2	-	-	16	TRBJ2-7	TGTGCCAGCAGCCAAGATAACGGGAGAGGGGACTACGAGCAGTACTTC	CASSQDNGRGDYEQYF
TRBV29-1	-	-	10	TRBJ2-5	TGCAGCGGCGCCCAAGAGACCCAGTACTTC	CSGAQETQYF
TRBV4-1	-	-	14	TRBJ2-3	TGCGCCAGCAGCCCGACTAGTGGGGAGGATACGCAGTATTTT	CASSPTSGEDTQYF
TRBV28	TRBD1	-	16	TRBJ1-1	TGTGCCAGCAGTTTATCCCCGCCACAGGGGGGTCTGAAAGCTTTCTTT	CASSLSPPQGGLKAFF
TRBV4-2	-	-	13	TRBJ1-6	TGTGCCAGCAGCCAAGGGACAGATTCACCCCTCCACTTT	CASSQGTDSPLHF
TRBV9	-	-	15	TRBJ1-2	TGTGCCAGCAGCGTAGACACAGGGAGTAACTATGGCTACACCTTC	CASSVDTGSNYGYTF
TRBV28	-	-	21	TRBJ1-1	TGTGCCAGCAGTTTCCTCGATCGTCTCGATCACGGGGATTGTGGAAACACTGAAGCTTTCTTT	CASSFLDRLDHGDCGNTEAFF
TRBV6-6	TRBD1	-	15	TRBJ2-5	TGTGCCAGCAGTCGTACACAGGGGGCAGGGGAGACCCAGTACTTC	CASSRTQGAGETQYF
TRBV5-1	-	-	16	TRBJ1-1	TGCGCCAGCAGCTTGGCTCCCGGGGCGGGGGCCACTGAAGCTTTCTTT	CASSLAPGAGATEAFF
TRBV11-2	TRBD1	-	16	TRBJ2-1	TGTGCCAGCAGCTCACTGCCCCGGGACAGGTACAATGAGCAGTTCTTC	CASSSLPRDRYNEQFF
TRBV9	-	-	13	TRBJ1-4	TGTGCCAGCAGCGTAGGACAGCATGAAAAACTGTTTTTT	CASSVGQHEKLFF
TRBV19	TRBD1	-	15	TRBJ1-1	TGTGCCAGTAGTCTCCACGGACAGGGGAACACTGAAGCTTTCTTT	CASSLHGQGNTEAFF
TRBV30	-	-	12	TRBJ1-1	TGTGCCTGCGGCAGGGTGAACACTGAAGCTTTCTTT	CACGRVNTEAFF
TRBV4-3	TRBD2	-	16	TRBJ2-3	TGCGCCAGCAGCCAAGATGCTAGCGGGAGCTCAGATACGCAGTATTTT	CASSQDASGSSDTQYF
TRBV4-1	TRBD2	-	20	TRBJ2-7	TGCGCCAGCAGCCCCCAGGGAAGGTCTGGGACTAGCGGGAGCTTCTACGAGCAGTACTTC	CASSPQGRSGTSGSFYEQYF
TRBV28	-	-	13	TRBJ1-2	TGTGCCACGCGTGGACGGGGATTGAGTGGCTACACCTTC	CATRGRGLSGYTF
TRBV6-5	-	-	12	TRBJ2-5	TGTGCCAGTGGAACCCCAGCGGGGACCCAGTACTTC	CASGTPAGTQYF
TRBV10-3	TRBD2	-	14	TRBJ2-3	TGTGCCATTGGACTAGCGGGTCCCCTAGATACGCAGTATTTT	CAIGLAGPLDTQYF
TRBV18	-	few	16	TRBJ2-3	TGTGCCAGCCGACAGCAGTCGTTTGGCCTGACAGATACGCAGTATTTT	CASRQQSFGLTDTQYF
TRBV27	TRBD1	-	14	TRBJ2-7	TGTGCCAGCAGTTTTGGTCAGGGGGACTACGAGCAGTACTTC	CASSFGQGDYEQYF
TRBV27	TRBD2	-	16	TRBJ2-5	TGTGCCAGCAGTTTAGGGCGGGGGGTCTTACAAGAGACCCAGTACTTC	CASSLGRGVLQETQYF
TRBV15	-	-	14	TRBJ2-7	TGTGCCACCAGCAGAGATGGAGGGCAGTTCGAGCAGTACTTC	CATSRDGGQFEQYF
TRBV6-6	TRBD2	-	15	TRBJ2-5	TGTGCCAGCACCAAGGGTCGGGAGGGCCGGGAGACCCAGTACTTC	CASTKGREGRETQYF
TRBV7-2	-	-	16	TRBJ2-1	TGTGCCAGCAGCCCAGGGGGGAGCAAGATATCAAATGAGCAGTTCTTC	CASSPGGSKISNEQFF
TRBV4-1	TRBD1	once	18	TRBJ1-1	TGCGCCAGCAGCCCCAAGGCAGGGGGCGGGTTTATGAACACTGAAGCTTTCTTT	CASSPKAGGGFMNTEAFF
TRBV27	-	-	15	TRBJ1-5	TGTGCCAGCAGTTTCTCAGGTATGCGCAATCAGCCCCAGCATTTT	CASSFSGMRNQPQHF
TRBV28	-	-	14	TRBJ2-3	TGTGCCAGCAGTTTACGATTGACTTCGGATACGCAGTATTTT	CASSLRLTSDTQYF
TRBV30	TRBD1	once	15	TRBJ2-6	TGTGCCTGGAACAGGGGTTTGGCTGGGGCCAACGTCCTGACTTTC	CAWNRGLAGANVLTF
TRBV6-5	TRBD1	-	15	TRBJ2-7	TGTGCCAGCACTAAAGGACAGGGGGCGACCTACGAGCAGTACTTC	CASTKGQGATYEQYF
TRBV6-5	TRBD2	once	15	TRBJ2-5	TGTGCCAGTGGACTAGCGGGGGGGCCAGCAGAGACCCAGTACTTC	CASGLAGGPAETQYF
TRBV9	TRBD1	-	15	TRBJ2-7	TGTGCCAGCAGCGAAAGGACAGGGGGACTTTACGAGCAGTACTTC	CASSERTGGLYEQYF
TRBV7-9	TRBD2	-	15	TRBJ2-5	TGTGCCAGCAGCTTAGGTGGGCTAGCGGTGGAGACCCAGTACTTC	CASSLGGLAVETQYF